This T cell receptor (beta chain) was obtained from a study of resident and recirculating memory T cells in vitiligo. For the study at large: Samples were epidermis from two lesional and two nonlesional sites, plus PBMCs.

V was clipped by 7 bases and J by 4 bases, with 8 bases between them. This CDR3 contains 12 residues. CDR1 and CDR2 from the germline V gene are SNHLY and FYNNEI. Patients had received no treatment within the previous three months. Comment on this clone: Its antigen remains unknown.

The data were produced by immunoSEQ multiplex PCR, yet TCRdb's version contains in-frame clones alone and is incomplete. The table includes 40,000 to 50,000 clones, 85% to 95% detected once. Findings and caveats of the study: TCR sequences were not conserved across biopsy sites or patients. No single dominant TCR clone appeared; lesion clonality varied.

This TCR was recovered from a male donor with vitiligo. Source material: blood. The rearrangement joins TRBV2 to TRBJ1-3; a weak D match, TRBD1 (5 bases). The CDR3 protein is CASKGFGNTIYF. The CDR3 DNA is TGTGCCAGCAAGGGGTTCGGAAACACCATATATTTT. The full variable domain, with the rest looked up from reference TRBV2 and TRBJ1-3, is EPEVTQTPSHQVTQMGQEVILRCVPISNHLYFYWYRQILGQKVEFLVSFYNNEISEKSEIFDDQFSVERPDGSNFTLKIRSTKLEDSAMYFCASKGFGNTIYFGEGSWLTVV.